The entry below describes one T cell receptor (beta chain). Its ends do not fully match the called genes, so a read error is possible. TCRbeta libraries were built with three rounds of nested PCR, modified from ARM-PCR. A single record per CDR3 protein comes from TCRdb applying MiXCR to the multiplex PCR reads. The repertoire holds approximately 120,000 distinct CDR3 sequences, with roughly 80% as singletons. CDR3 size: 18 residues. Germline V gives CDR1 MNHEY, CDR2 SVGEGT. The template was RNA from unsorted bulk tissue. Between August and November 2014, newly diagnosed, chemotherapy-naive lung cancer patients underwent thoracic surgery in China. The sample comes from a study of tumor and adjacent non-tumor tissue in lung cancer.

Sequencing was carried out using lung tumor tissue. J is TRBJ1-2 and V is TRBV6-2 or TRBV6-3; D is unclear. The clonotype originates from a woman aged 55-70 years with non-small cell lung cancer. CDR3 in amino acids: CASSYHTPRDGNSYGYTF. The CDR3 DNA sequence: TGTGCTAGCAGTTACCACACTCCCCGTGACGGAAATTCCTATGGCTACACCTTC.